This T cell receptor beta chain emerged from a study of cytomegalovirus exposure and HLA in healthy donors. Amplification used 60 Vbeta primers and 13 Jbeta primers. The repertoire was sequenced with immunoSEQ multiplex PCR; TCRdb's copy has only in-frame clones and lacks some. The data hold about 140,000 clones, with around 82% observed a single time. The CDR3 is 15 amino acids. From germline, CDR1 is SGHRS and CDR2 YFSETQ. General study findings and limits: A prior analysis recorded that most TCR beta V segments were productive about 90% or about 30% of the time. The authors later found most CMV-associated TCR beta chains appeared HLA-restricted.

About this clone: The antigen is undetermined.

The clonotype was recovered from a man aged 35 to 55 in good health and CMV-seropositive. The rearrangement uses TRBV5-1 and TRBJ2-5, with a tentative D call TRBD2 (6 bases). The J call may be mistaken, given a closer DNA end match to TRBJ2-7. The specimen was PBMCs. Written as DNA, the CDR3 is TGCGCCAGCAGCCTTGGGACTTCCAGCTCCTACGAGCAGTACTTC. It translates to CASSLGTSSSYEQYF.